One and the same sample provided the 18 T cell receptor beta chains below, sequenced in a study of cytomegalovirus exposure and HLA in healthy donors. Researchers ran the PCR with 60 Vbeta and 13 Jbeta primers. The data were produced by immunoSEQ multiplex PCR, yet TCRdb's version contains in-frame clones alone and is incomplete. The sample carries about 98,000 clones, approximately 79% recorded once. The sequenced material came from PBMCs. All receptors derive from a male donor in good health and CMV-seronegative.

The V and J genes are TRBV5-1 and TRBJ2-7; TRBD1 matches 7 bases. Germline trimming cut 4 bases from V and 6 bases from J; bases unmatched to any gene: 1. Germline assignment: CDR1 SGHRS and CDR2 YFSETQ. This CDR3 region has 11 residues. This chain's CDR3 is CASSPGGEQYF. The CDR3 coding sequence is TGCGCCAGCAGCCCAGGGGGCGAGCAGTACTTC.

The chain employs TRBV9 and TRBJ1-4; no definite D call. The length of the CDR3 is 13 residues. Germline CDR1 is SGDLS and CDR2 is YYNGEE. Trimming removed 0 bases at V and 8 bases at J, with 8 bases between. CDR3 amino acids: CASSVVPGEKLFF. The CDR3 DNA reads as TGTGCCAGCAGCGTAGTGCCCGGGGAAAAACTGTTTTTT.

The chain links TRBV27 to TRBJ1-1; maybe TRBD1 (5 bases). The CDR3 has 17 residues. CDR1 MNHEY and CDR2 SMNVEV come from the germline V gene (reference sequence). V was shortened by 1 base and J by 7 bases, with 22 bases between the two germline ends. The chain's CDR3 is CASSLWRGKAWPDEAFF. The CDR3 DNA follows: TGTGCCAGCAGTTTATGGCGGGGGAAGGCCTGGCCGGATGAAGCTTTCTTT.

The sample holds a few counts of this clone. The chain is built from TRBV5-1 and TRBJ1-1; TRBD1 is a possible D gene (5 bases). Per germline, CDR1 SGHRS and CDR2 YFSETQ. V was shortened by 2 bases and J by 3 bases, with 14 bases between the two germline ends. The CDR3 sequence is 15 residues long. The CDR3 region is CASSLLQGRDTEAFF. The CDR3 DNA reads TGCGCCAGCAGCTTACTTCAGGGAAGGGACACTGAAGCTTTCTTT.

This CDR3 is CASSLLAGVLPNEQFF. The CDR3 DNA follows: TGTGCCAGCAGCTTACTAGCGGGAGTTCTTCCTAATGAGCAGTTCTTC. The genes are TRBV7-9 and TRBJ2-1; TRBD2 matches at 10 bases. Germline V lookup: CDR1 SEHNR, CDR2 FQNEAQ (reference sequence). The CDR3 has 16 residues. The V and J ends lost 2 bases and 7 bases, in that order; junction bases with no gene match: 8.

On this clone: One junction end does not reproduce the germline sequence, and a read error may be involved. The chain is built from TRBV5-1 and TRBJ2-5; 8 bases line up with TRBD2. Germline values: CDR1 SGHRS, CDR2 YFSETQ. The CDR3 length is 12 residues. The CDR3 nucleotides read TGCGCCAGCAGCTTGGGGAGCGGGAGACATCACTTC. Encoded protein: CASSLGSGRHHF.

This clone was seen once. The chain combines TRBV7-6 with TRBJ2-1, with 10 positions matching TRBD2. CDR1 is SGHVS, CDR2 FNYEAQ, per germline. After removal of 5 bases from V and 8 bases from J, the junction contained 12 bases not matched to a gene. This CDR3 has 16 amino acids. CDR3 DNA sequence: TGTGCCAGCAGCCCCCGACTAGCGGGTGGTCGGGATGAGCAGTTCTTC. Residues: CASSPRLAGGRDEQFF. The whole variable domain, filled in from reference TRBV7-6 and TRBJ2-1, reads GAGVSQSPRYKVTKRGQDVALRCDPISGHVSLYWYRQALGQGPEFLTYFNYEAQQDKSGLPNDRFSAERPEGSISTLTIQRTEQRDSAMYRCASSPRLAGGRDEQFFGPGTRLTVL.

The rearrangement uses TRBV21-1 and TRBJ2-1; the D call TRBD2 from the table was never checked on the DNA. TRBV21-1 is annotated as a pseudogene. The CDR3 has 16 amino acids. The CDR3 DNA is TGTGCCAGCAGCAAAGGATGGCGGAGCTCCTACAATGAGCAGTTCTTC. Protein sequence: CASSKGWRSSYNEQFF.

The chain is built from TRBV7-3 and TRBJ2-1, with TRBD2 matching over 10 bases. The CDR3 is 15 amino acids. The J segment lost 4 bases and the V segment lost 5 bases, leaving 5 bases of the junction unmatched. Germline CDR1 reads SGHTA; CDR2 reads FQGTGA. The CDR3 DNA follows: TGTGCCAGCAGCCCACTAGCGGGAAGGTACAATGAGCAGTTCTTC. It translates to CASSPLAGRYNEQFF.

The rearrangement joins TRBV18 to TRBJ2-6; possibly TRBD1 for D (6 bases). Germline V gene sequence: CDR1 KGHSH, CDR2 LQKENI. V lost 1 base to trimming and J lost 3 bases, with 16 bases between them. The CDR3 has 18 residues. CDR3 residues: CASSPLEQGSIGANVLTF. The CDR3, as DNA: TGTGCCAGCTCACCACTGGAACAGGGAAGCATTGGGGCCAACGTCCTGACTTTC. The full variable domain, its missing parts supplied by reference TRBV18 and TRBJ2-6, is NAGVMQNPRHLVRRRGQEARLRCSPMKGHSHVYWYRQLPEEGLKFMVYLQKENIIDESGMPKERFSAEFPKEGPSILRIQQVVRGDSAAYFCASSPLEQGSIGANVLTFGAGSRLTVL.

The chain joins TRBV10-3 to TRBJ1-1, with unresolved D. The CDR3 totals 12 residues. The ends were cut back, 4 bases at V and 3 bases at J, with 6 bases in the middle. Germline V CDR1 and CDR2: ENHRY, SYGVKD. CDR3 sequence reads: CAISGGDTEAFF. The CDR3 coding sequence is TGTGCCATCAGTGGCGGGGACACTGAAGCTTTCTTT.

V usage is TRBV27 and J usage is TRBJ2-4, with TRBD2 as a possible D gene (7 bases). V was cut by 5 bases and J by 6 bases, with 11 bases left in between. This CDR3 contains 13 residues. Germline values: CDR1 MNHEY, CDR2 SMNVEV (reference sequence). CDR3 protein: CASSAGASNIQYF. The CDR3 DNA sequence: TGTGCCAGCAGTGCGGGGGCGTCAAACATTCAGTACTTC.

In its sample, this clone was seen a few times. The CDR3 reads CASRRDRGLGNTIYF. The CDR3 DNA is TGTGCCAGCAGAAGAGACAGGGGTTTAGGAAACACCATATATTTT. The V and J genes are TRBV7-8 and TRBJ1-3; the match to TRBD1 covers 8 bases. The CDR3 length is 15 residues. Germline V gene sequence: CDR1 SGHVS, CDR2 FQNEAQ. J gave up 4 bases and V 6 bases, and 8 bases lay outside the gene matches.

The CDR3: CACSSELETQYF. The CDR3 coding sequence is TGTGCCTGCTCCTCGGAGCTAGAGACCCAGTACTTC. The chain joins TRBV6-5 to TRBJ2-5; D remains unclear. V gave up 11 bases and J gave up 4 bases, with 14 bases separating them. The CDR3 runs 12 residues. Germline-derived CDR1 and CDR2 are MNHEY and SVGAGI.

The chain is built from TRBV9 and TRBJ1-3; no clear D gene. Germline V CDR1 and CDR2: SGDLS, YYNGEE. Trimming took off 0 bases at V and 0 bases at J, with 13 bases between the two ends. This CDR3 has 17 amino acids. The CDR3 loop reads CASSVEPSQVSGNTIYF. DNA of the CDR3: TGTGCCAGCAGCGTAGAGCCCAGCCAGGTCTCTGGAAACACCATATATTTT.

This clone was seen a single time. The chain has TRBV9 and TRBJ2-7; 13 bases agree with TRBD2. Germline loops: CDR1 SGDLS, CDR2 YYNGEE. CDR3 length: 17 residues. After removal of 3 bases from V and 0 bases from J, the junction contained 6 bases not matched to a gene. CDR3 DNA sequence: TGTGCCAGCAGCGCTCCCGGACTAGCGGGAGTCTCCTACGAGCAGTACTTC. This translates into CASSAPGLAGVSYEQYF.

This clone was observed once. This chain connects TRBV11-2 to TRBJ2-7; D unclear. CDR3 length equals 13 residues. Trimming shortened V by 1 base and J by 3 bases, and 7 bases separated the two germline ends. From germline, CDR1 is SGHAT and CDR2 FQNNGV. This CDR3 is CASSLVRSYEQYF. CDR3 bases: TGTGCCAGCAGCTTAGTGAGGAGCTACGAGCAGTACTTC. Full variable domain (outside the CDR3, taken from reference TRBV11-2 and TRBJ2-7): EAGVAQSPRYKIIEKRQSVAFWCNPISGHATLYWYQQILGQGPKLLIQFQNNGVVDDSQLPKDRFSAERLKGVDSTLKIQPAKLEDSAVYLCASSLVRSYEQYFGPGTRLTVT.

V gene TRBV5-6 combines with J gene TRBJ2-2, with D possibly TRBD1 on 7 matching bases. The length of the CDR3 is 15 residues. Trimming cost V 4 bases and J 4 bases, with 14 bases left between them. Germline assignment: CDR1 SGHDT and CDR2 YYEEEE. In DNA, the CDR3 is TGTGCCAGCAGCCCCCGACAGGGAGGCACCGGGGAGCTGTTTTTT. Protein product: CASSPRQGGTGELFF.